The rows below give T cell receptor beta chains drawn from one sample of a study of blood T cell repertoires in COVID-19. Generated by immunoSEQ multiplex PCR, the TCRdb table keeps only in-frame clones and is missing some. The sample yields 100,000 to 150,000 clones, about 86% seen once. The sample consisted of peripheral blood. These receptors all come from a woman aged 50 to 65 with acute or convalescent COVID-19. Each CDR3 is given without its conserved first and last residue. Fields, in order: V gene, D gene, CDR3 protein. D genes are given only for firm matches.

v_gene: TRBV18; d_gene: NA; CDR3aa: ASSPPESFEKLF
v_gene: TRBV3-1/TRBV3-2; d_gene: TRBD1; CDR3aa: ASSHLGQGAF
v_gene: TRBV19; d_gene: NA; CDR3aa: ASLGRPLAKNIQY
v_gene: TRBV11-2; d_gene: TRBD2; CDR3aa: ASSLGRGRTSGVEGELF
v_gene: TRBV7-9; d_gene: NA; CDR3aa: ASSSSVERIAKNIQY
v_gene: TRBV15; d_gene: NA; CDR3aa: ATSRELSGASPLH
v_gene: TRBV6-5; d_gene: TRBD1; CDR3aa: ASTVTGWLVQF
v_gene: TRBV6-5; d_gene: TRBD2; CDR3aa: ASSYSRTSGVYEQY
v_gene: TRBV30; d_gene: NA; CDR3aa: AWSWADDQPQH
v_gene: TRBV12-3/TRBV12-4; d_gene: TRBD1; CDR3aa: ASSPTGDQPQH
v_gene: TRBV3-1/TRBV3-2; d_gene: TRBD1; CDR3aa: ASSPQSGGGTEAF